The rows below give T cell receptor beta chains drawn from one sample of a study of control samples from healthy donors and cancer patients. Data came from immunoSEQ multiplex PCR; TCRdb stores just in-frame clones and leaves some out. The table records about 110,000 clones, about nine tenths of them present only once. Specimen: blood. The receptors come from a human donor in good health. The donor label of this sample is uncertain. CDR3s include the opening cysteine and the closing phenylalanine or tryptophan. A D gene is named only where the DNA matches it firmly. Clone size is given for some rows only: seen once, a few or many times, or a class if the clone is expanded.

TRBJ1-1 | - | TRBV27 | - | TGTGCCACTCACAGTGGGGGGAACACTGAAGCTTTCTTT | CATHSGGNTEAFF
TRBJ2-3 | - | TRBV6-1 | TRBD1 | TGTGCCAGCAGTGATCTTTTCGGGACAGGGGGAGGAGATACGCAGTATTTT | CASSDLFGTGGGDTQYF
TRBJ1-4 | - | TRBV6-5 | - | TGTGCCACGGGGGCCAGAGATAATGAAAAACTGTTTTTT | CATGARDNEKLFF
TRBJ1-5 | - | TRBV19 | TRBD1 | TGTGCCAGTAGAGTCGGATTTGGACAGGGGAACAATCAGCCCCAGCATTTT | CASRVGFGQGNNQPQHF
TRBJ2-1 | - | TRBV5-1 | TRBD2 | TGCGCCAGCAGCTCCGGACTAGCGGGGGGCTTCAATGAGCAGTTCTTC | CASSSGLAGGFNEQFF
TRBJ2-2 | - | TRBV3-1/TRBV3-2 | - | TGTGCCAGCAGCCAAGAGGCGGGCCTGGTCTCCGGGGAGCTGTTTTTT | CASSQEAGLVSGELFF
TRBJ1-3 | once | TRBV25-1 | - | TGTGCCAGCAGTGACCTTGACATCTACTCTGGAAACACCATATATTTT | CASSDLDIYSGNTIYF
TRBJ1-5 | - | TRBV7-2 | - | TGTGCCAGCAGCTTAGCCACAGCATCTCAGCCCCAGCATTTT | CASSLATASQPQHF
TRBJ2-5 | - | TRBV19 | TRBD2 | TGTGCCAGTAGTATCTGGCTAGCGGGGGACCAAGAGACCCAGTACTTC | CASSIWLAGDQETQYF
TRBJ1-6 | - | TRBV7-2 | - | TGTGCCAGCAGCTCACGCGGTTCACCCCTCCACTTT | CASSSRGSPLHF
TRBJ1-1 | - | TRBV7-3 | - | TGTGCCAGCAGCTTAACGGCAGGGCGCGTATACACTGAAGCTTTCTTT | CASSLTAGRVYTEAFF
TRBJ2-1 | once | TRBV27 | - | TGTGCCAGCAGTTTATCTCCCTACAATGAGCAGTTCTTC | CASSLSPYNEQFF
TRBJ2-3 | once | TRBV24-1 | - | TGTGCCACCAGCTCCAGGGAAAGCACAGATACGCAGTATTTT | CATSSRESTDTQYF
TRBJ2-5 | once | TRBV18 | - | TGTGCCAGCTCACCGTGGGAAGGCCAAGAGACCCAGTACTTC | CASSPWEGQETQYF
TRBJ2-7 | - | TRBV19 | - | TGTGCCAGTAAAGAGGCAGGGTTGTACGAGCAGTACTTC | CASKEAGLYEQYF
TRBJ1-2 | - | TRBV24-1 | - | TGTGCCACCAGTGATTCATACAGGGAAAACTATGGCTACACCTTC | CATSDSYRENYGYTF
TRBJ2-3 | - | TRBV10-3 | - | TGTGCCATCAGGAGACGGGGAGGCACAGATACGCAGTATTTT | CAIRRRGGTDTQYF
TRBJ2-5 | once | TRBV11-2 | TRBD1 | TGTGCCAGCAGCTCTGGGGCGGGACAGGGGTACCAAGAGACCCAGTACTTC | CASSSGAGQGYQETQYF
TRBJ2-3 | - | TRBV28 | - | TGTGCCAGCAGTTTAGGGGGACTCCGACTCACAGATACGCAGTATTTT | CASSLGGLRLTDTQYF
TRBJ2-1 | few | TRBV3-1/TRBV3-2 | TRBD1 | TGTGCCAGCAGCGATAACAGGGGGGACAATGAGCAGTTCTTC | CASSDNRGDNEQFF
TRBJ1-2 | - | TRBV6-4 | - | TGTGCCAGCAGTGATACCCATCCCGGGGGCTACACCTTC | CASSDTHPGGYTF
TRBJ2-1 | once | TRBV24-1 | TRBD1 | TGTGCCACCAGTGATTTGCGCCGGACAGGGTCCCATGAGCAGTTCTTC | CATSDLRRTGSHEQFF
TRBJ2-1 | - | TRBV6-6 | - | TGTGCCAGTAACAGGTATCAAATGTCGAATGAGCAGTTCTTC | CASNRYQMSNEQFF
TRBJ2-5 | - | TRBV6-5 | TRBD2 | TGTGCCAGCAGTACCACTAGCGGGGGTTCGGAGACCCAGTACTTC | CASSTTSGGSETQYF
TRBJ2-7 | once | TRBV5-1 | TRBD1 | TGCGCCAGCAGCTGGGACAGGATTAATTACGAGCAGTACTTC | CASSWDRINYEQYF
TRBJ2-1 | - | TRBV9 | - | TGTGCCAGCAGCGTTTGGGGGTCCAATGAGCAGTTCTTC | CASSVWGSNEQFF
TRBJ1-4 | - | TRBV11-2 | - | TGTGCCAGCAGCTTAGATCTAGGTTCTAATGAAAAACTGTTTTTT | CASSLDLGSNEKLFF
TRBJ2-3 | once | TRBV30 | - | TGTGCCTGGAGTCCCGGACGCGATACGCAGTATTTT | CAWSPGRDTQYF
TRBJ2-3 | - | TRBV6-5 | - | TGTGCCAGCAGCGCAGCCTTGGCTAGCACAGATACGCAGTATTTT | CASSAALASTDTQYF
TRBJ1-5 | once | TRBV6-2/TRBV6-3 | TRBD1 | TGTGCCAGCAGTTACACCCGGACAGGGACAAATCAGCCCCAGCATTTT | CASSYTRTGTNQPQHF
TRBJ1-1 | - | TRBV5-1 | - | TGCGCCAGCAGCTTGGGGGGACAGAACACTGAAGCTTTCTTT | CASSLGGQNTEAFF
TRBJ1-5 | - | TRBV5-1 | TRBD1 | TGCGCCAAACCAGGGGGCTGGAGCAATCAGCCCCAGCATTTT | CAKPGGWSNQPQHF
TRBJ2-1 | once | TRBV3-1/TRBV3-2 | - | TGTGCCAGCAGTTCATGGTCCGGGACGGACAGCTCCTACAATGAGCAGTTCTTC | CASSSWSGTDSSYNEQFF
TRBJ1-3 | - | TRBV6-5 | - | TGTGCCAGCAGTTCCGGACTGATCTCTGGAAACACCATATATTTT | CASSSGLISGNTIYF
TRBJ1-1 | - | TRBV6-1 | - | TGTGCCAGCAGTGAAGTTACACGGATGAACACTGAAGCTTTCTTT | CASSEVTRMNTEAFF
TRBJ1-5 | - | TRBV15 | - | TGTGCCACCAGGGGCAGGGCAAATAATCAGCCCCAGCATTTT | CATRGRANNQPQHF
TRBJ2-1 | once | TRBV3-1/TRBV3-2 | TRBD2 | TGTGCCAGCAGCCAAGTAAGGCTAGCGGGGCAGCAGTTCTTC | CASSQVRLAGQQFF
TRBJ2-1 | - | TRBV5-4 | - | TGTGCCAGCAGGAATGACAATGAGCAGTTCTTC | CASRNDNEQFF